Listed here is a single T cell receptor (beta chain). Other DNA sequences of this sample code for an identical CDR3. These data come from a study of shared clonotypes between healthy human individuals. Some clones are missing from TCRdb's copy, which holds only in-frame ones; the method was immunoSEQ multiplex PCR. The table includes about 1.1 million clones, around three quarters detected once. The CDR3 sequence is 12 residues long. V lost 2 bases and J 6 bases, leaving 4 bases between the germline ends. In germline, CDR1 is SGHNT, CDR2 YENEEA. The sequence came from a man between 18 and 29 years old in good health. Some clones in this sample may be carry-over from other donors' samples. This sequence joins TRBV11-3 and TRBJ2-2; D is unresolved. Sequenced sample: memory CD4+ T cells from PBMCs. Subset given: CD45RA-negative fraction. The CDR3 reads CASSLIPGELFF. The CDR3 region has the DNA TGTGCCAGCAGCTTAATACCCGGGGAGCTGTTTTTT. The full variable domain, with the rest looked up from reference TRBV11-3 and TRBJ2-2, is EAGVVQSPRYKIIEKKQPVAFWCNPISGHNTLYWYLQNLGQGPELLIRYENEEAVDDSQLPKDRFSAERLKGVDSTLKIQPAELGDSAVYLCASSLIPGELFFGEGSRLTVL.